These 17 T cell receptor beta chains share one sample of origin, sequenced in a study of blood T cell repertoires in COVID-19 (dated by TCRdb to about 2020). The library was generated by the immunoSEQ multiplex PCR assay. In its TCRdb copy, this immuneACCESS table keeps in-frame sequences only and misses some clones. Where compared with another copy, unresolved V genes explain less than half of these, and the others have no known cause. This sample gives approximately 500,000 clones in total; over 75% of them show up just once. Together, the top ten hold 1.8% of the sample. Sample: PBMCs or T cells enriched from blood (not recorded which). The receptors shown here come from a woman aged 40-49 years who had recovered from COVID-19.

The V gene is TRBV6-5, the J gene TRBJ2-3, with 7 bases fitting TRBD2. There are 16 residues in the CDR3. V lost 0 bases and J lost 3; bases outside the gene matches: 6. Germline-derived CDR1 and CDR2 are MNHEY and SVGAGI. The CDR3 DNA is TGTGCCAGCAGTTACTCGTGGCAGGGAGGGACAGATACGCAGTATTTT. Its translation is CASSYSWQGGTDTQYF.

The rearrangement uses TRBV7-2 and TRBJ2-7; D perhaps matches TRBD1 (7 bases). This CDR3 spans 15 amino acids. V dropped 3 bases and J dropped 0 bases, with 12 bases sitting between them. Germline V gives CDR1 SGHTA, CDR2 FQGNSA. As DNA, the CDR3 is TGTGCCAGCAGCTTGCGGGGACAGATCTCCTACGAGCAGTACTTC. The encoded protein is CASSLRGQISYEQYF.

This clone appeared a single time. The chain links TRBV5-1 to TRBJ1-1, with D possibly matching TRBD1 (5 bases). Between the trimmed V and J ends, which lost 4 bases and 5 bases, there was a span of 21 bases. The CDR3 spans 16 residues. Germline CDR1 is SGHRS and CDR2 is YFSETQ. The CDR3 DNA reads TGCGCCAGCAGCCCAAATGGCAGGGCCATAGGGACTGAAGCTTTCTTT. This sequence encodes CASSPNGRAIGTEAFF.

The chain carries TRBV6-2 or TRBV6-3 and TRBJ2-4, with D tentatively TRBD1 (5 bases). The CDR3 is 13 residues long. Germline lookup yields CDR1 MNHEY and CDR2 SVGEGT. V gave up 0 bases and J gave up 6 bases, with 6 bases separating them. The CDR3 protein is CASSYSGPNIQYF. CDR3 in DNA: TGTGCCAGCAGTTACTCGGGGCCAAACATTCAGTACTTC.

The chain joins TRBV7-2 to TRBJ1-6; 9 bases are shared with TRBD1. Germline assignment: CDR1 SGHTA and CDR2 FQGNSA. J lost 9 bases, V lost 5 bases, and 5 bases had no gene match. The CDR3 is made up of 14 amino acids. This chain's CDR3 is CASSPTGGISPLHF. CDR3 sequence (DNA): TGTGCCAGCAGCCCGACAGGGGGAATTTCACCCCTCCACTTT. The full variable domain, its missing parts supplied by reference TRBV7-2 and TRBJ1-6, is GAGVSQSPSNKVTEKGKDVELRCDPISGHTALYWYRQSLGQGLEFLIYFQGNSAPDKSGLPSDRFSAERTGGSVSTLTIQRTQQEDSAVYLCASSPTGGISPLHFGNGTRLTVT.

This chain connects TRBV11-2 to TRBJ2-1; D remains ambiguous. CDR3 length equals 15 residues. CDR1 and CDR2 from the germline V gene are SGHAT and FQNNGV. The germline V and J ends were trimmed by 6 bases and 2 bases, with 14 bases remaining between them. The CDR3 spells CASSRGPVTYNEQFF. The CDR3 DNA sequence: TGTGCCAGCAGTCGAGGTCCTGTAACCTACAATGAGCAGTTCTTC.

The V and J genes are TRBV7-2 and TRBJ1-5; D remains unclear. With 8 bases removed from V and 3 bases from J, the gap between germline ends came to 14 bases. CDR3 size: 14 residues. Germline V CDR1 and CDR2: SGHTA, FQGNSA. The CDR3 spells CASVPGGNNQPQHF. CDR3 DNA sequence: TGTGCCAGCGTACCGGGAGGGAACAATCAGCCCCAGCATTTT.

The rearrangement uses TRBV5-1 and TRBJ1-4; TRBD1 agrees at 7 bases. CDR1 is SGHRS, CDR2 YFSETQ, per germline. This CDR3 spans 16 amino acids. V lost 4 bases, J lost 0 bases, and 6 bases stayed unmatched. The CDR3: CASSAGQPATNEKLFF. CDR3 DNA: TGCGCCAGCAGCGCGGGACAGCCCGCAACTAATGAAAAACTGTTTTTT.

Here the CDR3 DNA reads TGTGCCAGCAGCTCCAGGGACAGGGGGCTTGGCTACACCTTC. As protein: CASSSRDRGLGYTF. The chain carries TRBV7-2 and TRBJ1-2, with 12 bases that match TRBD1. The CDR3 runs 14 residues. With V trimmed by 4 bases and J by 7 bases, 4 bases remained unmatched. CDR1 and CDR2 (germline): SGHTA, FQGNSA.

This chain links TRBV27 with TRBJ1-1, with D perhaps matching TRBD1 (6 bases). The germline gives CDR1 MNHEY, CDR2 SMNVEV (reference sequence). Trimming shortened V by 5 bases and J by 5 bases, and 12 bases separated the two germline ends. The CDR3 loop spans 13 amino acids. In DNA form, the CDR3 reads TGTGCCAGCAGTAAGGGGACAATAACTGAAGCTTTCTTT. This codes for CASSKGTITEAFF.

The rearrangement links TRBV5-1 to TRBJ2-3; D call uncertain. Trimming left V 1 base short and J 2 bases short, with 5 bases between. This CDR3 has 13 residues. CDR1 and CDR2 (germline): SGHRS, YFSETQ. CDR3 in amino acids: CASSLWPTDTQYF. CDR3 sequence (DNA): TGCGCCAGCAGCTTGTGGCCCACAGATACGCAGTATTTT.

V is TRBV29-1 and J is TRBJ1-4, with 8 bases that match TRBD1. Germline V lookup: CDR1 SQVTM, CDR2 ANQGSEA. This CDR3 region has 13 residues. J was trimmed by 4 bases and V by 7 bases; bases with no gene match: 5. The CDR3 DNA reads TGCAGCGCCAGGGGGCCGGGTAATGAAAAACTGTTTTTT. It translates to CSARGPGNEKLFF.

This chain connects TRBV10-3 to TRBJ2-7; the match to TRBD2 covers 16 bases. Trimming took 3 bases from V and 5 from J; bases not matched to a gene: 7. There are 17 residues in the CDR3. Germline V lookup: CDR1 ENHRY, CDR2 SYGVKD. The CDR3 is CAISDPGLAGGYNEQYF. CDR3 in DNA: TGTGCCATCAGTGATCCGGGACTAGCGGGAGGGTACAACGAGCAGTACTTC.

The chain links TRBV7-2 to TRBJ1-2; 7 bases line up with TRBD1. The CDR3 extends over 15 amino acids. Germline-derived CDR1 and CDR2 are SGHTA and FQGNSA. J gave up 8 bases and V 4 bases, and 13 bases lay outside the gene matches. For the CDR3, the DNA is TGTGCCAGCAGCTCCCCGCGAGGAGGGGGCAACGGCTACACCTTC. This codes for CASSSPRGGGNGYTF.

V and J are TRBV4-1 and TRBJ2-5; TRBD2 matches 7 bases. The CDR3 has 17 residues. V dropped 8 bases and J dropped 0; count of bases not matched to a gene: 15. Germline V lookup: CDR1 MGHRA, CDR2 YSYEKL. CDR3 loop: CASRPLGGSRYQETQYF. For the CDR3, the DNA is TGCGCCAGCCGGCCCCTCGGGGGGAGCCGGTACCAAGAGACCCAGTACTTC.

This chain connects TRBV30 to TRBJ2-7; D ambiguous. Germline CDR1 and CDR2: GTSNPN and SVGIG (reference sequence). V was pared by 2 bases and J by 2 bases, with 7 bases between. The CDR3 totals 12 residues. The CDR3 DNA reads as TGTGCCTGGAGTCCCACTACCTACGAGCAGTACTTC. This encodes CAWSPTTYEQYF. The whole variable domain, filled in from reference TRBV30 and TRBJ2-7, reads SQTIHQWPATLVQPVGSPLSLECTVEGTSNPNLYWYRQAAGRGLQLLFYSVGIGQISSEVPQNLSASRPQDRQFILSSKKLLLSDSGFYLCAWSPTTYEQYFGPGTRLTVT.

V and J are TRBV27 and TRBJ2-7, with TRBD1 matching 9 bases. Germline V gene data show CDR1 as MNHEY and CDR2 as SMNVEV (reference sequence). The CDR3 length is 15 residues. Trimming cost V 2 bases and J 5 bases; bases outside gene matches: 7. CDR3 region: CASSLTGTGRHEQYF. DNA of the CDR3: TGTGCCAGCAGTTTAACCGGGACAGGGCGACACGAGCAGTACTTC.